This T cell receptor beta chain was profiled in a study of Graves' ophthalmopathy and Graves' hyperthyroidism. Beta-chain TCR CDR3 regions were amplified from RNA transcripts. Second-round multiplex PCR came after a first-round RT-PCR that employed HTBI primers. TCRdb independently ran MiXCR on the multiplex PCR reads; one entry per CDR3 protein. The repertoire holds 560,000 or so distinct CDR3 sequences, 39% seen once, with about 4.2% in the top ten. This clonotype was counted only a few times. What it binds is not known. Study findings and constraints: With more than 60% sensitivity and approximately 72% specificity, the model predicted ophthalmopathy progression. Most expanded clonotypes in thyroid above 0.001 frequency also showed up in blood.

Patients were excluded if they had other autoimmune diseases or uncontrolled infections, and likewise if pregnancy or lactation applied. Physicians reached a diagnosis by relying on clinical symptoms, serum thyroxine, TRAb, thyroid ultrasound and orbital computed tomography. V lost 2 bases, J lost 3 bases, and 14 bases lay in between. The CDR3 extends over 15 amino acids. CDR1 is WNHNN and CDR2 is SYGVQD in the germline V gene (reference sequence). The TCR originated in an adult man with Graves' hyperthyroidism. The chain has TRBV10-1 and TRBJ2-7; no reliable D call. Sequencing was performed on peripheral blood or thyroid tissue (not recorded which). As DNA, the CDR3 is TGCGCCAGCAGTGAGAAAGTCGGCTCTCACTACGAGCAGTACTTC. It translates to CASSEKVGSHYEQYF.